The TCR beta chain under discussion was sequenced for a study of T cells after yellow fever vaccination. Germline CDR1 reads SEHNR; CDR2 reads FQNEAQ (reference sequence). The CDR3 is 14 residues long. V was shortened by 5 bases and J by 7 bases, with 18 bases between the two germline ends. The table lists this clonotype with many counts. TCRdb reprocessed the 5' RACE reads with MiXCR, giving one entry per CDR3 protein. This sample has around 56,000 distinct CDR3 sequences, with around 6.1% found just once. The clonotype originates from a young man who received the YFV17D yellow fever vaccine. The chain is built from TRBV7-9 and TRBJ2-7; perhaps TRBD1 as D (5 bases). Sequencing used PBMCs, either bulk or a sorted T-cell subset (CD4+, CD8+, memory, or dextramer-sorted; not recorded which), obtained on the day of the yellow fever booster vaccination. CDR3 amino acids: CASSNSTVKVEQYV. DNA of the CDR3: TGTGCCAGCAGCAACTCGACAGTAAAGGTGGAGCAGTACGTC.